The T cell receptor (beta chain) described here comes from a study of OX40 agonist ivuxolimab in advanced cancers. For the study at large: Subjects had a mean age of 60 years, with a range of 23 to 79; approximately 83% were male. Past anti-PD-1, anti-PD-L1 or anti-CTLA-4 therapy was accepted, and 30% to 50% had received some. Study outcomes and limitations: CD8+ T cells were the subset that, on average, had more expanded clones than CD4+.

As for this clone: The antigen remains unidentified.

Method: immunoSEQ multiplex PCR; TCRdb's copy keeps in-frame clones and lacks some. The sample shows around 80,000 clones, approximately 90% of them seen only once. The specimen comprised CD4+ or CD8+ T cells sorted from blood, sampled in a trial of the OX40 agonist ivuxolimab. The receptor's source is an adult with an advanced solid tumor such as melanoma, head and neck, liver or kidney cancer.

CDR3 nucleotides: TGTGCCTGGAGTTCGGCTGGGTGGAACACTGAAGCTTTCTTT. Its protein product is CAWSSAGWNTEAFF. The chain is built from TRBV30 and TRBJ1-1; D gene ambiguous. V was shortened by 2 bases and J by 1 base, with 11 bases between the two germline ends. This CDR3 has 14 residues. Germline CDR1 GTSNPN, CDR2 SVGIG (reference sequence).